The clone carrying this T cell receptor beta chain occurred a few times. The antigen is not known. The source of the sample is a study of T-cell memory formation after mild COVID-19. Study as a whole: Across donors, TCR clusters were largely donor specific. Study-wide findings and caveats: While clones contracting from day 15 to 85 were balanced between CD4 and CD8, later expanders leaned CD4+. Pre-infection memory held some responding clones, suggesting pre-existing cross-reactive T cells responded.

The CDR3 runs 13 residues. Germline V gives CDR1 LGHNA, CDR2 YNFKEQ. Trimming took 0 bases from V and 11 from J, leaving 10 bases between them. MiXCR was run by TCRdb on the 5' RACE reads, yielding one entry per CDR3 protein. The data hold about 250,000 distinct CDR3 sequences, with 15% observed a single time. Sequencing input: PBMCs or a T cell subset sorted from them (not recorded which). The chain links TRBV4-2 to TRBJ1-4; possibly TRBD1 for D (5 bases). This TCR came from an adult woman who had mild COVID-19 (a few samples of this study predate the infection). Cell type and time point are not known. This chain's CDR3 is CASSQDLEGKLFF. For the CDR3, the DNA is TGTGCCAGCAGCCAAGATCTCGAGGGGAAACTGTTTTTT.